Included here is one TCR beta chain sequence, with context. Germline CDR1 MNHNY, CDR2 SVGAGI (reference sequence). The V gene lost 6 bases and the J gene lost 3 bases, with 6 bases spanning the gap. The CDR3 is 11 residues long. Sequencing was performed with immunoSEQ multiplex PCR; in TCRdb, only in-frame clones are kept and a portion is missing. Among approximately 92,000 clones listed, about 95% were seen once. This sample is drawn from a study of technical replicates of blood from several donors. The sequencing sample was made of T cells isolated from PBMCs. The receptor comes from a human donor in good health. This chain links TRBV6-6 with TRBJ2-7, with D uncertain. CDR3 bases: TGTGCCAGCAGGTCATTCTACGAGCAGTACTTC. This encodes CASRSFYEQYF.